A single sample gave rise to the 30 T cell receptor beta chains below, sequenced in a study of T cells in tuberculosis. Sequencing was performed with immunoSEQ multiplex PCR; in TCRdb, only in-frame clones are kept and a portion is missing. The sample lists tens of thousands of clones; around 94% were seen once. The time point was: new active TB diagnosis, blood taken before or within 7 days of starting treatment. Sequencing was performed on PBMCs, taken at tuberculosis diagnosis. These receptor sequences come from an adult with tuberculosis.

V gene TRBV7-2 combines with J gene TRBJ1-1; 7 bases are a match to TRBD1. This CDR3 has 14 amino acids. Germline CDR1 is SGHTA and CDR2 is FQGNSA. Trimming removed 5 bases from V and 0 bases from J; junction bases left unmatched: 3. The CDR3 sequence is CASSVDRVNTEAFF. DNA of the CDR3: TGTGCCAGCAGCGTCGACAGGGTGAACACTGAAGCTTTCTTT.

The chain links TRBV15 to TRBJ2-1; possibly TRBD2 for D (5 bases). The germline V gene encodes CDR1 LNHNV and CDR2 YYDKDF (reference sequence). The CDR3 contains 16 residues. V was clipped by 1 base and J by 5 bases, with 15 bases between them. CDR3 sequence (DNA): TGTGCCACCAGCAGAGTACGGGTAGGAGGAGACAATGAGCAGTTCTTC. The encoded protein is CATSRVRVGGDNEQFF.

DNA of the CDR3: TGTGCCAGCAGTTACGGCGAGACCCAGTACTTC. Amino acids: CASSYGETQYF. The chain has TRBV6-5 and TRBJ2-5; no firm D call. The V gene's germline CDR1 is MNHEY and CDR2 SVGAGI. The V end was cut by 2 bases, the J end by 5 bases, with 3 bases between. This CDR3 has 11 amino acids.

The chain carries TRBV28 and TRBJ1-2; D gene ambiguous. V lost 3 bases and J 1 base, leaving 6 bases between the germline ends. The germline V gene has CDR1 MDHEN and CDR2 SYDVKM. This CDR3 has 13 residues. The CDR3, as DNA: TGTGCCAGCAGTTTTGCGGATAACTATGGCTACACCTTC. Protein: CASSFADNYGYTF.

By sample fraction, this clone is medium-sized. This rearrangement joins TRBV18 to TRBJ1-2, with TRBD1 as a possible D gene (6 bases). The V gene lost 4 bases and the J gene lost 8 bases, with 11 bases spanning the gap. Germline CDR1 is KGHSH and CDR2 is LQKENI. The CDR3 is 12 amino acids. CDR3 sequence reads: CASSQGDEGYTF. Here the CDR3 DNA reads TGTGCCAGCTCACAGGGGGATGAGGGCTACACCTTC.

This chain connects TRBV2 to TRBJ1-5, with D maybe TRBD1 (5 bases). This CDR3 comprises 18 residues. Trimming removed 2 bases at V and 0 bases at J, with 17 bases between. Germline values: CDR1 SNHLY, CDR2 FYNNEI. The DNA for the CDR3 is TGTGCCAGCAGTGAACCCCGGGGACTAACCTATAGCAATCAGCCCCAGCATTTT. Amino acids: CASSEPRGLTYSNQPQHF.

The chain recombines TRBV19 with TRBJ1-1, with D uncertain. Germline CDR1 is LNHDA and CDR2 is SQIVND (reference sequence). Trimming pared 6 bases from V and 7 bases from J, leaving 9 bases between. This CDR3 has 11 residues. The CDR3 loop is CASSLAGEAFF. In DNA form, the CDR3 reads TGTGCCAGTAGCCTCGCAGGTGAAGCTTTCTTT. Combining the CDR3 with reference TRBV19 and TRBJ1-1 gives the whole variable domain DGGITQSPKYLFRKEGQNVTLSCEQNLNHDAMYWYRQDPGQGLRLIYYSQIVNDFQKGDIAEGYSVSREKKESFPLTVTSAQKNPTAFYLCASSLAGEAFFGQGTRLTVV.

The chain links TRBV25-1 to TRBJ1-5; D is undetermined. Germline V gene lookup returns CDR1 MGHDK and CDR2 SYGVNS. Trimming pared 5 bases from V and 2 bases from J, leaving 19 bases between. The CDR3 extends over 17 amino acids. CDR3 residues: CASSHGSSSGGNQPQHF. The CDR3 nucleotides read TGTGCCAGCAGTCACGGCAGTTCGAGCGGTGGCAATCAGCCCCAGCATTTT.

The chain joins TRBV2 to TRBJ1-1, with unresolved D. Germline V CDR1 and CDR2: SNHLY, FYNNEI. Trimming took 6 bases from V and 8 from J, leaving 13 bases between them. The length of the CDR3 is 12 residues. The CDR3 coding sequence is TGTGCCAGCAGGGCCGGGAGATTAGAAGCTTTCTTT. Protein sequence: CASRAGRLEAFF.

V and J are TRBV5-6 and TRBJ1-5, with 11 positions matching TRBD1. The CDR3 totals 18 residues. V gave up 2 bases and J gave up 0 bases; unmatched junction bases: 7. CDR1 is SGHDT and CDR2 is YYEEEE in the germline V gene. This chain's CDR3 is CASSLFRDRGVSNQPQHF. CDR3 in DNA: TGTGCCAGCAGCTTATTCCGGGACAGGGGGGTTAGCAATCAGCCCCAGCATTTT. Looking up the rest from reference TRBV5-6 and TRBJ1-5 gives the full variable domain: DAGVTQSPTHLIKTRGQQVTLRCSPKSGHDTVSWYQQALGQGPQFIFQYYEEEERQRGNFPDRFSGHQFPNYSSELNVNALLLGDSALYLCASSLFRDRGVSNQPQHFGDGTRLSIL.

The chain carries TRBV19 and TRBJ2-3, with 7 bases that match TRBD2. The CDR3 totals 14 residues. With 7 bases clipped from V and 5 bases from J, the junction kept 9 bases outside the gene matches. Germline V gene sequence: CDR1 LNHDA, CDR2 SQIVND (reference sequence). The CDR3: CASTPPGGIDTQYF. CDR3 nucleotide sequence: TGTGCCAGTACCCCGCCGGGGGGTATAGATACGCAGTATTTT.

The chain recombines TRBV7-3 with TRBJ2-1; D ambiguous. Germline V gene sequence: CDR1 SGHTA, CDR2 FQGTGA. The CDR3 runs 16 residues. Trimming removed 1 base at V and 0 bases at J, with 10 bases between. CDR3 DNA: TGTGCCAGCAGCTTAAATCGAGCAAGCTCCTACAATGAGCAGTTCTTC. Translation gives CASSLNRASSYNEQFF.

The chain uses TRBV10-3 and TRBJ1-2; weak D call: TRBD1 (5 bases). Germline V gene lookup returns CDR1 ENHRY and CDR2 SYGVKD. The CDR3 sequence is 16 residues long. Trimming left V 4 bases short and J 7 bases short, with 22 bases between. The CDR3 is CAISATGGGGPGGYTF. The CDR3 nucleotides are TGTGCCATCAGTGCCACAGGAGGCGGAGGGCCGGGTGGCTACACCTTC.

CDR3 sequence: CASSDRLYQPQHF. In nucleotides, the CDR3 is TGTGCCAGCAGTGACAGGCTCTATCAGCCCCAGCATTTT. This chain joins TRBV2 and TRBJ1-5; no definite D call. Germline CDR1 SNHLY, CDR2 FYNNEI. The CDR3 consists of 13 residues. Trimming took off 3 bases at V and 5 bases at J, with 8 bases between the two ends.

The chain couples TRBV7-2 to TRBJ2-5; D gene ambiguous. CDR3 length equals 13 residues. Trimming removed 5 bases at V and 1 base at J, with 8 bases between. CDR1 is SGHTA and CDR2 is FQGNSA in the germline V gene. CDR3 amino acids: CASSPPVQETQYF. Written as DNA, the CDR3 is TGTGCCAGCAGCCCTCCGGTCCAAGAGACCCAGTACTTC.

The rearrangement uses TRBV30 and TRBJ1-3, with 7 bases fitting TRBD1. The germline CDR1 and CDR2 sequences are GTSNPN and SVGIG (reference sequence). This CDR3 spans 13 amino acids. J lost 4 bases, V lost 3 bases, and 3 bases had no gene match. The CDR3 spells CAWSRGSGNTIYF. The CDR3 region has the DNA TGTGCCTGGAGCAGGGGGTCCGGAAACACCATATATTTT.

This chain joins TRBV5-5 and TRBJ1-3; no firm D call. This CDR3 comprises 16 residues. V was trimmed by 1 base and J by 0 bases, leaving 11 bases between them. Germline values: CDR1 SGHKS, CDR2 YYEKEE (reference sequence). The CDR3 protein is CASSLNSKSSGNTIYF. Written as DNA, the CDR3 is TGTGCCAGCAGCTTGAATAGCAAGAGCTCTGGAAACACCATATATTTT. Together with reference TRBV5-5 and TRBJ1-3, the CDR3 gives the full variable domain: DAGVTQSPTHLIKTRGQQVTLRCSPISGHKSVSWYQQVLGQGPQFIFQYYEKEERGRGNFPDRFSARQFPNYSSELNVNALLLGDSALYLCASSLNSKSSGNTIYFGEGSWLTVV.

In this sample, this clone turned up once. The V and J genes are TRBV12-5 and TRBJ1-6; TRBD1 might be the D (5 bases). CDR1 and CDR2 (germline): LGHNT, FRNRAP. With 4 bases removed from V and 10 bases from J, the gap between germline ends came to 17 bases. The CDR3 extends over 15 amino acids. DNA for the CDR3: TGTGCTAGTGGTTGGGACTCAGGAACAGGATCACCCCTCCACTTT. This encodes CASGWDSGTGSPLHF.

The chain carries TRBV11-2 and TRBJ2-2; 8 nucleotides match TRBD2. V dropped 5 bases and J dropped 3; count of bases not matched to a gene: 2. In germline, CDR1 is SGHAT, CDR2 FQNNGV. CDR3 length: 14 residues. Here the CDR3 reads CASSGGGYTGELFF. In nucleotides, the CDR3 is TGTGCCAGCAGCGGCGGGGGGTACACCGGGGAGCTGTTTTTT.

This clone is labeled medium-sized. This chain uses TRBV9 with TRBJ2-1; 9 bases match TRBD2. From germline, CDR1 is SGDLS and CDR2 YYNGEE. V was clipped by 4 bases and J by 5 bases; unmatched bases: 10. This CDR3 has 16 amino acids. Written as DNA, the CDR3 is TGTGCCAGCAGCCCCCGCGGGGGGGCCCGTAACAATGAGCAGTTCTTC. Translating it yields CASSPRGGARNNEQFF. Full variable domain (outside the CDR3, taken from reference TRBV9 and TRBJ2-1): DSGVTQTPKHLITATGQRVTLRCSPRSGDLSVYWYQQSLDQGLQFLIQYYNGEERAKGNILERFSAQQFPDLHSELNLSSLELGDSALYFCASSPRGGARNNEQFFGPGTRLTVL.

This clone appeared a single time. The V call is TRBV30, the J call TRBJ1-5; a weak D match, TRBD1 (6 bases). Germline V gene data show CDR1 as GTSNPN and CDR2 as SVGIG (reference sequence). V lost 5 bases and J 0 bases, leaving 8 bases between the germline ends. The CDR3 covers 13 residues. This CDR3 is CAWATGSNQPQHF. In nucleotides, the CDR3 is TGTGCCTGGGCGACAGGTAGCAATCAGCCCCAGCATTTT.

The chain joins TRBV2 to TRBJ1-2; D not certain. V lost 1 base to trimming and J lost 2 bases, with 8 bases between them. CDR1 and CDR2 from the germline V gene are SNHLY and FYNNEI. This CDR3 is built from 14 residues. The CDR3 DNA reads as TGTGCCAGCAGTGAAGGGGCAGAAAACTATGGCTACACCTTC. Protein sequence: CASSEGAENYGYTF.

This chain joins TRBV27 and TRBJ2-1; 9 bases align to TRBD1. Germline trimming cut 4 bases from V and 6 bases from J; bases unmatched to any gene: 7. CDR3 size: 15 residues. Germline-derived CDR1 and CDR2 are MNHEY and SMNVEV (reference sequence). The CDR3 DNA is TGTGCCAGCAGTTCCGGGACAGGGAATATCAATGAGCAGTTCTTC. Its translation is CASSSGTGNINEQFF.

This chain connects TRBV10-3 to TRBJ2-1; TRBD1 agrees at 9 bases. The germline CDR1 and CDR2 sequences are ENHRY and SYGVKD. V lost 6 bases to trimming and J lost 6 bases; unmatched junction nucleotides: 9. The CDR3 is 15 residues long. CDR3 in amino acids: CAISLGTGYGNEQFF. CDR3 DNA sequence: TGTGCCATCAGCTTAGGGACAGGGTACGGCAATGAGCAGTTCTTC.

Here the CDR3 reads CASSDSTGGGYTF. The CDR3 DNA reads TGTGCCAGCAGTGACTCGACAGGGGGCGGCTACACCTTC. V and J are TRBV6-4 and TRBJ1-2; 10 positions match TRBD1. J lost 8 bases, V lost 0 bases, and 0 bases had no gene match. This CDR3 has 13 amino acids. Germline assignment: CDR1 MRHNA and CDR2 SNTAGT.

The CDR3: CASSRRDLTGDTQYF. The CDR3 nucleotides are TGTGCCAGCAGCCGCCGGGACTTAACGGGAGATACGCAGTATTTT. The rearrangement links TRBV13 to TRBJ2-3; TRBD2 is a possible D gene (6 bases). This CDR3 has 15 residues. The germline V gene has CDR1 PRHDT and CDR2 FYEKMQ (reference sequence). The V end was cut by 5 bases, the J end by 5 bases, with 17 bases between.

Here the CDR3 reads CASSLGTTYEQYF. The CDR3 DNA sequence: TGTGCCAGCAGTCTCGGGACAACATACGAGCAGTACTTC. This chain links TRBV27 with TRBJ2-7; weak D call: TRBD1 (6 bases). Trimming cost V 5 bases and J 4 bases, with 12 bases left between them. In germline, CDR1 is MNHEY, CDR2 SMNVEV (reference sequence). The CDR3 covers 13 residues.

The V gene is TRBV6-1, the J gene TRBJ2-7, with a weak D call TRBD1 (6 bases). In germline, CDR1 is MNHNS, CDR2 SASEGT. This CDR3 is built from 15 residues. Trimming took off 7 bases at V and 0 bases at J, with 16 bases between the two ends. This CDR3 reads CASNSLTGSSYEQYF. The CDR3 DNA sequence: TGTGCCAGCAATTCCTTGACAGGTTCCTCCTACGAGCAGTACTTC.

V usage is TRBV19 and J usage is TRBJ1-5, with TRBD1 identical over 8 bases. The germline V gene has CDR1 LNHDA and CDR2 SQIVND (reference sequence). The CDR3 extends over 16 amino acids. V dropped 3 bases and J dropped 2; count of bases not matched to a gene: 6. The CDR3 DNA sequence: TGTGCCAGTAGTATTAACGACAGGGGAGGCAATCAGCCCCAGCATTTT. Translation gives CASSINDRGGNQPQHF.

On this clone itself: Distinct nucleotide sequences in the sample also encode this CDR3. The chain is built from TRBV7-2 and TRBJ2-7; D may be TRBD1 (6 bases). CDR3 length equals 12 residues. Germline V gene lookup returns CDR1 SGHTA and CDR2 FQGNSA. Between the trimmed V and J ends, which lost 4 bases and 3 bases, there was a span of 7 bases. The CDR3 is CASSSQGYEQYF. Written as DNA, the CDR3 is TGTGCCAGCAGCTCACAGGGCTACGAGCAGTACTTC.